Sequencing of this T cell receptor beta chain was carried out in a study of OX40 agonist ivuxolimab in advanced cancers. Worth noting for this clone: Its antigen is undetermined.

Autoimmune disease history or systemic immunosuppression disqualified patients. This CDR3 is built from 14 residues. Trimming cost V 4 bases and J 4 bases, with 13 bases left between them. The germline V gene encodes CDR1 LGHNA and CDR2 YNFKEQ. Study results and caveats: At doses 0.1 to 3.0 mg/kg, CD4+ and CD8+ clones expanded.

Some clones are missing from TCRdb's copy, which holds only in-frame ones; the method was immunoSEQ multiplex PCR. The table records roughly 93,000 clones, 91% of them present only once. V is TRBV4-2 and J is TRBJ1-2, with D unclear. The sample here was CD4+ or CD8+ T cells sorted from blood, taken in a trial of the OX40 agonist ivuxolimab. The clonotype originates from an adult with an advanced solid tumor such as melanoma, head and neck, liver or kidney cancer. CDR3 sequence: CASSPNMGVYGYTF. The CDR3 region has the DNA TGTGCCAGCAGCCCTAATATGGGAGTCTATGGCTACACCTTC.